This TCR beta chain was found in a study of T cell clonality in common variable immunodeficiency (dated by TCRdb to about 2015). The paper's findings and limits, for the study overall: Correlations of repertoire features with clinical complications were constrained by heterogeneity among patients within the CVID cohort. Fewer TCRbeta clones were shared among CVID subjects than among healthy controls (p < 0.0001). According to the authors, figuring out what caused the increased clonality in CVID would require sequencing the repertoires of T cell subpopulations. Increased TCRbeta clonality was found in CVID subjects compared with healthy controls (t-test p = 0.018), with the increase being most characteristic of about a third of subjects. Reportedly, TCRbeta sequences from CVID had fewer deletions and N-nucleotide insertions, and highly modified clones with 13 or more V deletions were absent from CVID. Despite equal DNA input, controls averaged roughly 80,000 unique sequences per sample versus about 31,547 in CVID samples.

CVID samples and control samples contributed equivalent amounts of genomic DNA as sequencing input. For every sample, a 60 bp segment covering the rearranged TCRbeta CDR3 region was amplified and then sequenced. TCRbeta amplification used the immunoSEQ assay, a bias-corrected multiplex PCR with high-throughput sequencing. The authors processed their data as follows. Every unique nucleotide sequence counted as a clone and was annotated with V, D and J genes, copy number and frequency. Sequences were labeled productive if in frame, and non-productive if out of frame or containing stop codons. As previously described, Shannon's entropy was used to calculate clonality. Mean CDR3 Kyte-Doolittle hydropathy was derived from the predicted amino acid sequences of productive clones. Using the R hclust function, scaled V gene usage was clustered hierarchically with Manhattan distance and complete linkage. Clone sharing by CDR3 amino acid sequence was assessed by resampling 12 repertoires per group over 100 rounds. The repertoires were searched for around 70 published EBV-specific and a few hundred published CMV-specific TCRbeta sequences. A couple of CVID samples that yielded fewer than 10,000 sequences were excluded from the analysis, so approximately 38 CVID repertoires were retained. Sourced from immuneACCESS, this table was stored by TCRdb with only in-frame sequences that have V and J called. A share of the clones is absent; for the studies checked, an unresolved V gene accounts for under half, and the remainder has no known explanation. V and J calls and clone size are as listed in that table; D and trimming were resolved from the DNA. The data for this sample show 44,000 or so clones, each detected more than once. About 0.7% of the sample rests with the top ten.

This clone was detected many times. Its antigen remains unidentified. The read terminates 3 residues ahead of where the CDR3 ends, so the germline J gene completes it. V is reduced by 8 bases and J by 4 bases, leaving a spacing of 14 bases between them. As encoded in the germline V gene, CDR1 is SGHNT while CDR2 is YENEEA. The CDR3 holds 13 amino acids from the cysteine to the phenylalanine. The 30 bases shown cover part of the CDR3, and their frame starts at base 1. Predominantly Caucasian heritage was noted among both the CVID patients and the healthy controls. From each donor, about 4.5 to 9 ml of heparinized peripheral whole blood was collected. TCRbeta CDR3 repertoires were sequenced from genomic DNA of adults with common variable immune deficiency (CVID) and healthy adult controls. The control group comprised 22 healthy adult volunteers, roughly twelve female and roughly ten male, aged about 23 to 75 years with a mean age of approximately 35. Diluted blood was subjected to density centrifugation over Hypaque 1077 or Ficoll-Paque for isolation of peripheral blood mononuclear cells. Genomic DNA was obtained from unsorted mononuclear cells using either Qiagen column purification or a centrifugation-based method.

Specimen: peripheral blood mononuclear cells. The chain is made from TRBV11-3 and TRBJ1-1; TRBD1 might be the D gene, on 5 matching bases. This TCR derives from a person between 18 and 70 years old in good health. The CDR3 DNA, read in part, is TGTGCCAGCGAAGCACGGGGGTTCACTGAA. Translated, it gives CASEARGFTE. In full, the CDR3 reads CASEARGFTEAFF.